This record covers a single TCR beta chain. Its antigen is as yet unknown. A 5'RACE template-switching step, the method used to make TCR cDNA, added a universal primer site and UMIs. TCRdb used MiXCR to reprocess the 5' RACE reads, holding one entry per CDR3 protein. The data show a few hundred thousand distinct CDR3 sequences, about 19% seen once. The entry originates in a study of T cells after yellow fever vaccination. About the study: In the case of low-cell-number fractions, SMART-Seq v4 Ultra Low Input was used for preparation.

Study observations and caveats: Some clonotypes, a small share, were shared between CD4 and CD8 compartments.

Trimming removed 6 bases from V and 3 bases from J; junction bases left unmatched: 4. This CDR3 comprises 15 residues. The germline gives CDR1 DFQATT, CDR2 SNEGSKA (reference sequence). This sequence joins TRBV20-1 and TRBJ2-3, with TRBD2 matching 15 bases. The specimen was PBMCs, collected 15 days after the yellow fever booster vaccination. The TCR was taken from a man aged 25 to 45 who received the YFV17D yellow fever vaccine. CDR3 residues: CSATGLAGGTDTQYF. DNA of the CDR3: TGCAGTGCCACCGGACTAGCGGGAGGGACAGATACGCAGTATTTT.